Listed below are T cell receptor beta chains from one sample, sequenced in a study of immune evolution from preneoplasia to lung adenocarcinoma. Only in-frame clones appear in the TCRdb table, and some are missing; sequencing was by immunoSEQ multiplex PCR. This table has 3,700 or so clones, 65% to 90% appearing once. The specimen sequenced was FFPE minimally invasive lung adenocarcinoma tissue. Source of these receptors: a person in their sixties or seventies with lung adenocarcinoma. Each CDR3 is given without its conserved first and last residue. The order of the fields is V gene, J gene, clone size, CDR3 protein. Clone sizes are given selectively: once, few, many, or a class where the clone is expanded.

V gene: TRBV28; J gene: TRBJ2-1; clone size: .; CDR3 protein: ASSSLARTGAGEQF
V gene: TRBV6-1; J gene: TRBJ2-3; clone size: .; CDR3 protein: ASSEGGAGFEDTQY
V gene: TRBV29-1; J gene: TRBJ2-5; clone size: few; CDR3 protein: SVEGPGGETQY
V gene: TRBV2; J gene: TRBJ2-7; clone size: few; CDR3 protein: ASLHRVTREGREQY
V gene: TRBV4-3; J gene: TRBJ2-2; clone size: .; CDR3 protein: ASSQDKLHTGELF
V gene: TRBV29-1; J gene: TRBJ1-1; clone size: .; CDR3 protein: SVEDLPSNTEAF
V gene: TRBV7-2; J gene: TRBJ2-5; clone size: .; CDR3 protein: ASSQAVGETQY
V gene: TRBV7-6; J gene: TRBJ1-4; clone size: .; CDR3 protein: ASSANRAGSEKLF
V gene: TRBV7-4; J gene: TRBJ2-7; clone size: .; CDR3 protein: ASSFGTSGRLPTFYEQY
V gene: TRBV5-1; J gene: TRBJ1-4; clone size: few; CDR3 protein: ASSLEGNEKLF
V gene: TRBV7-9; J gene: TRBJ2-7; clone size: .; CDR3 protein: ASSSPGGEQY
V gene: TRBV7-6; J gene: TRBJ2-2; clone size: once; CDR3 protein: ASSPGTRPAGELF
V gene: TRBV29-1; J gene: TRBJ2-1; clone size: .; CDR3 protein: SAPLVATSNEQF
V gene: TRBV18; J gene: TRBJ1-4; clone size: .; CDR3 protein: ASSLTGLNEKLF
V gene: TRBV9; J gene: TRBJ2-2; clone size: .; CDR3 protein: ASSATSGDYTGELF
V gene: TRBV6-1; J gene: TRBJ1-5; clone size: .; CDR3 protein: ASDRGTNSNQPQH
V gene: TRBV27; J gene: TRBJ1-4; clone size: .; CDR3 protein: ASSLEQGLKLF
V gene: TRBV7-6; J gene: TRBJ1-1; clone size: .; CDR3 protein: ASSLGHQNAEAF
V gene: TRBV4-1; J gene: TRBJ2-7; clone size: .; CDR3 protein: ASSRGYEGGPREQY
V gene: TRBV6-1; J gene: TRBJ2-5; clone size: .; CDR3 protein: ASGALRETQY
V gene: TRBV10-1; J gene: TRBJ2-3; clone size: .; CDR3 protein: ASSERGTSADTQY
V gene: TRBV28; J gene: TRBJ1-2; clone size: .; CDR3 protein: ASRTVGTDANYGYT
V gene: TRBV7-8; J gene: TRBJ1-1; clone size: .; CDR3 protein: ASSLGHQNTEAF